These T cell receptor beta chains were read from a single sample in a study of OX40 agonist ivuxolimab in advanced cancers. The method was immunoSEQ multiplex PCR; TCRdb's version includes in-frame clones alone and lacks a portion of them. In the table there are over 65,000 clones, 85% to 95% of which are singletons. Source: CD4+ or CD8+ T cells sorted from blood, taken in a trial of the OX40 agonist ivuxolimab. Source of these receptors: an adult with an advanced solid tumor such as melanoma, head and neck, liver or kidney cancer. Both conserved end residues are part of each CDR3. The D gene is left open where the match is weak. Expanded clones get a size class; other rows say once, few or many, or leave the size out.

d_call	v_call	clone_size	j_call	cdr3_nt	cdr3_aa
NA	TRBV9	NA	TRBJ2-5	TGTGCCAGCAGCGAGTTTGGGGGGCCCCCCCAAGAGACCCAGTACTTC	CASSEFGGPPQETQYF
NA	TRBV7-9	NA	TRBJ1-4	TGTGCCAGCAGCTTAGTTCATCCGACGGGTGAAAAACTGTTTTTT	CASSLVHPTGEKLFF
TRBD1	TRBV7-9	NA	TRBJ2-7	TGTGCCAGCAGCTCCGGGACAGTAGCCTACGAGCAGTACTTC	CASSSGTVAYEQYF
NA	TRBV7-8	NA	TRBJ1-1	TGTGCCAGCAGCTTAGTTGTGTACACTGAAGCTTTCTTT	CASSLVVYTEAFF
TRBD1	TRBV4-1	NA	TRBJ1-5	TGCGCCAGCAGTCAACAGGGGGCTGGCAATCAGCCCCAGCATTTT	CASSQQGAGNQPQHF
NA	TRBV7-3	NA	TRBJ2-3	TGTGCCAGTTCGGGACTCGCAGGAGGAGATACGCAGTATTTT	CASSGLAGGDTQYF
NA	TRBV7-8	NA	TRBJ1-1	TGTGCCAGCAGCTTATATGGGACAGAAGCTTTCTTT	CASSLYGTEAFF
NA	TRBV13	NA	TRBJ2-7	TGTGCCAGCAGCTTAGCTAGGGTGGTGGACGAGCAGTACTTC	CASSLARVVDEQYF
NA	TRBV5-5	NA	TRBJ1-2	TGTGCCAGCAGCCAAGCTCGGACGGAATTGAATGGCTACACCTTC	CASSQARTELNGYTF
NA	TRBV5-6	NA	TRBJ1-3	TGTGCCAGCAGCTTGGGGCCAAATACTGGAAACACCATATATTTT	CASSLGPNTGNTIYF
NA	TRBV9	few	TRBJ1-1	TGTGCCAGCAGCGTAGGAGGCACTGAAGCTTTCTTT	CASSVGGTEAFF
NA	TRBV6-6	NA	TRBJ2-2	TGTGCCAGCAGTTCTGCCGGGGAGCTGTTTTTT	CASSSAGELFF
NA	TRBV6-6	NA	TRBJ1-1	TGTGCCAGCAGTTACTCGCCCGGGGGGCTACCTGAAGCTTTCTTT	CASSYSPGGLPEAFF
NA	TRBV7-8	NA	TRBJ2-7	TGTGCCAGCAGCTTTCGGAGGCCAGACCACGAGCAGTACTTC	CASSFRRPDHEQYF
TRBD2	TRBV5-1	NA	TRBJ2-5	TGCGCCAGCAGCACATCTCCGGGACTAGCGGGGTCAGAGACCCAGTACTTC	CASSTSPGLAGSETQYF
TRBD1	TRBV4-3	NA	TRBJ2-7	TGCGCCAGCAGCCAAGATAGGATAGGCAGGGGGCTGGACGAGCAGTACTTC	CASSQDRIGRGLDEQYF
NA	TRBV18	NA	TRBJ1-5	TGTGCCAGCTCACCAGGGCCCCTATATAGCAATCAGCCCCAGCATTTT	CASSPGPLYSNQPQHF
NA	TRBV30	once	TRBJ1-2	TGTGCCTGGAACGCCGGCTGGGGCTACACCTTC	CAWNAGWGYTF
NA	TRBV27	NA	TRBJ2-6	TGTGCCAGCAGTTTATCATACAGATCCTCTGGGGCCAACGTCCTGACTTTC	CASSLSYRSSGANVLTF
TRBD1	TRBV5-1	NA	TRBJ2-7	TGCGCCAGCAGCTACGGACAGGGGCCCTACGAGCAGTACTTC	CASSYGQGPYEQYF
NA	TRBV27	once	TRBJ2-4	TGTGCCAGCAGTTTACGCGATTCGGTAGCCAAAAACATTCAGTACTTC	CASSLRDSVAKNIQYF
NA	TRBV27	once	TRBJ2-1	TGTGCCAGCAGCCAGACCTACAATGAGCAGTTCTTC	CASSQTYNEQFF
NA	TRBV7-9	NA	TRBJ2-3	TGTGCCAGCAACGCAATCCTAGCGCTCGATACGCAGTATTTT	CASNAILALDTQYF
TRBD1	TRBV27	NA	TRBJ2-7	TGTGCCAGCAGTTTATCGTGGGACAGGGGGCTCTACGAGCAGTACTTC	CASSLSWDRGLYEQYF
NA	TRBV7-2	once	TRBJ1-4	TGTGCCAGCAGCTTAAATGAAAAACTGTTTTTT	CASSLNEKLFF
TRBD2	TRBV2	NA	TRBJ2-7	TGTGCCAGCAGTGATCCTAGCGGGGGTACCTACGAGCAGTACTTC	CASSDPSGGTYEQYF
NA	TRBV9	NA	TRBJ2-1	TGTGCCAGCAGCGTAGCGGGGTTCCATGAGCAGTTCTTC	CASSVAGFHEQFF
NA	TRBV9	once	TRBJ1-1	TGTGCCAGCAGCGTAGAGGGCAGGCCATACACTGAAGCTTTCTTT	CASSVEGRPYTEAFF
NA	TRBV10-3	NA	TRBJ1-6	TGTGCCATCAGAGAACAGGGTTGGGATTCACCCCTCCACTTT	CAIREQGWDSPLHF
TRBD1	TRBV19	NA	TRBJ1-3	TGTGCCAGTGGGACAGGGGACTCTGGAAACACCATATATTTT	CASGTGDSGNTIYF
TRBD1	TRBV4-2	NA	TRBJ2-6	TGTGCCAGCAGCACGTCAGGGGGTACCTCTGGGGCCAACGTCCTGACTTTC	CASSTSGGTSGANVLTF
NA	TRBV5-1	NA	TRBJ2-7	TGCGCCAGCACACGGAGCACGTCCTACGAGCAGTACTTC	CASTRSTSYEQYF
NA	TRBV13	NA	TRBJ2-7	TGTGCCAGCAGCCAAGGGGCTAACGTTCGGTACTTC	CASSQGANVRYF
NA	TRBV9	NA	TRBJ1-3	TGTGCCAGCAGCGACCTAAACACCATATATTTT	CASSDLNTIYF
TRBD1	TRBV2	NA	TRBJ1-2	TGTGCCAGCAGCAACCGGGACAGCCAACCCTATGGCTACACCTTC	CASSNRDSQPYGYTF
TRBD1	TRBV5-4	many	TRBJ1-1	TGTGCCAGCAGCTTGTCCCCCGGGACAGGGAACACTGAAGCTTTCTTT	CASSLSPGTGNTEAFF